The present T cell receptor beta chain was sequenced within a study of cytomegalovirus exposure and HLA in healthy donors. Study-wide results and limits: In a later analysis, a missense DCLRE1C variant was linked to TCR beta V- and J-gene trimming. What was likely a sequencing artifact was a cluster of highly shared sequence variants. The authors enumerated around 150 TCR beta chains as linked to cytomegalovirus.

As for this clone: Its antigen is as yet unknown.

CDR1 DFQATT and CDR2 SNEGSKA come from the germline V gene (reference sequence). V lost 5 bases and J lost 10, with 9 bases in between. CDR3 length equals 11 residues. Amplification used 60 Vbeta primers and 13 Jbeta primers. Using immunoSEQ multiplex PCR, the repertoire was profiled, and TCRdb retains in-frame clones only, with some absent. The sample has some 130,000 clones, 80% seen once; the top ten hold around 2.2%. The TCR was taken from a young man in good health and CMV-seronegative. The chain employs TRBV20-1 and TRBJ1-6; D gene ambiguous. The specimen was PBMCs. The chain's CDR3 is CSAQGGSPLHF. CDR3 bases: TGCAGTGCTCAAGGAGGGTCACCCCTCCACTTT.